The rows below give T cell receptor beta chains drawn from one sample of a study of OX40 agonist ivuxolimab in advanced cancers. The repertoire was sequenced with immunoSEQ multiplex PCR; TCRdb's copy has only in-frame clones and lacks some. Of tens of thousands of clones listed, approximately 90% are singletons. The sequences come from CD4+ or CD8+ T cells sorted from blood, collected in a trial of the OX40 agonist ivuxolimab. Receptors originate from an adult with an advanced solid tumor such as melanoma, head and neck, liver or kidney cancer. Each CDR3 is given with its conserved first and last residue. Each record gives: J gene, D gene, V gene, clone size, CDR3 protein, CDR3 DNA. A D gene is named only where the DNA matches it firmly. Expanded clones get a size class; other rows say once, few or many, or leave the size out.

j_call: TRBJ2-2; d_call: .; v_call: TRBV7-8; clone_size: .; cdr3_aa: CASSLGLNTGELFF; cdr3_nt: TGTGCCAGCAGCTTAGGTCTAAACACCGGGGAGCTGTTTTTT
j_call: TRBJ2-2; d_call: .; v_call: TRBV18; clone_size: .; cdr3_aa: CASSFADTGELFF; cdr3_nt: TGTGCCAGCTCCTTTGCGGACACCGGGGAGCTGTTTTTT
j_call: TRBJ2-5; d_call: .; v_call: TRBV28; clone_size: .; cdr3_aa: CASSRARGKTQETQYF; cdr3_nt: TGTGCCAGCAGTCGGGCCCGGGGAAAGACGCAAGAGACCCAGTACTTC
j_call: TRBJ2-3; d_call: TRBD1; v_call: TRBV30; clone_size: .; cdr3_aa: CAWRHRGGTDTQYF; cdr3_nt: TGTGCCTGGAGGCACAGGGGTGGCACAGATACGCAGTATTTT
j_call: TRBJ1-2; d_call: .; v_call: TRBV2; clone_size: .; cdr3_aa: CASSVGGAGYTF; cdr3_nt: TGTGCCAGCAGTGTTGGGGGAGCGGGCTACACCTTC
j_call: TRBJ2-2; d_call: .; v_call: TRBV14; clone_size: .; cdr3_aa: CASSPSSQGSGELFF; cdr3_nt: TGTGCCAGCAGCCCCAGTAGTCAGGGGAGCGGGGAGCTGTTTTTT
j_call: TRBJ1-2; d_call: .; v_call: TRBV18; clone_size: .; cdr3_aa: CASSPPFQGQHGYTF; cdr3_nt: TGTGCCAGCTCACCACCGTTCCAGGGGCAACATGGCTACACCTTC
j_call: TRBJ1-4; d_call: .; v_call: TRBV6-1; clone_size: .; cdr3_aa: CASSEYRDSEATNEKLFF; cdr3_nt: TGTGCCAGCAGTGAATATCGGGACTCCGAAGCAACTAATGAAAAACTGTTTTTT
j_call: TRBJ2-1; d_call: TRBD2; v_call: TRBV6-1; clone_size: .; cdr3_aa: CASSEGLAGEGEQFF; cdr3_nt: TGTGCCAGCAGTGAGGGGCTAGCGGGAGAGGGTGAGCAGTTCTTC
j_call: TRBJ2-3; d_call: TRBD1; v_call: TRBV29-1; clone_size: .; cdr3_aa: CSVTGTGVTDTQYF; cdr3_nt: TGCAGCGTTACCGGGACAGGGGTCACAGATACGCAGTATTTT
j_call: TRBJ1-5; d_call: TRBD1; v_call: TRBV15; clone_size: .; cdr3_aa: CATSRDRGPNQPQHF; cdr3_nt: TGTGCCACCAGCAGAGACAGGGGGCCCAATCAGCCCCAGCATTTT
j_call: TRBJ2-3; d_call: .; v_call: TRBV15; clone_size: .; cdr3_aa: CATSSRTGATDTQYF; cdr3_nt: TGTGCCACCAGCAGTCGGACGGGAGCAACAGATACGCAGTATTTT
j_call: TRBJ1-3; d_call: .; v_call: TRBV9; clone_size: .; cdr3_aa: CASSGSTHMGAGNTIYF; cdr3_nt: TGTGCCAGCAGCGGATCCACCCACATGGGGGCTGGAAACACCATATATTTT
j_call: TRBJ2-7; d_call: TRBD2; v_call: TRBV7-2; clone_size: .; cdr3_aa: CASSWTSGVSYEQYF; cdr3_nt: TGTGCCAGCAGCTGGACTAGCGGAGTCTCCTACGAGCAGTACTTC
j_call: TRBJ2-7; d_call: .; v_call: TRBV4-2; clone_size: .; cdr3_aa: CASSQVISGTSYEQYF; cdr3_nt: TGTGCCAGCAGCCAAGTAATCTCGGGGACCTCCTACGAGCAGTACTTC
j_call: TRBJ2-2; d_call: .; v_call: TRBV12-5; clone_size: few; cdr3_aa: CASAPQGGGGELFF; cdr3_nt: TGTGCTAGTGCCCCCCAGGGGGGAGGCGGGGAGCTGTTTTTT
j_call: TRBJ2-1; d_call: TRBD2; v_call: TRBV6-5; clone_size: .; cdr3_aa: CASTSLAGAYNEQFF; cdr3_nt: TGTGCCAGCACGTCTCTAGCGGGAGCCTACAATGAGCAGTTCTTC
j_call: TRBJ1-2; d_call: TRBD1; v_call: TRBV2; clone_size: .; cdr3_aa: CASSETGTGGYTF; cdr3_nt: TGTGCCAGCAGTGAAACCGGGACAGGGGGCTACACCTTC
j_call: TRBJ2-1; d_call: TRBD2; v_call: TRBV6-1; clone_size: .; cdr3_aa: CASSEETSGIALDEQFF; cdr3_nt: TGTGCCAGCAGTGAAGAAACTAGCGGGATAGCTTTAGATGAGCAGTTCTTC
j_call: TRBJ2-7; d_call: TRBD2; v_call: TRBV19; clone_size: .; cdr3_aa: CASSIAGGEDNEQYF; cdr3_nt: TGTGCCAGTAGTATTGCGGGAGGGGAGGATAACGAGCAGTACTTC
j_call: TRBJ1-3; d_call: TRBD1; v_call: TRBV11-2; clone_size: .; cdr3_aa: CASSPGTGSGNTIYF; cdr3_nt: TGTGCCAGCAGCCCAGGGACAGGGTCCGGAAACACCATATATTTT
j_call: TRBJ2-7; d_call: .; v_call: TRBV7-2; clone_size: .; cdr3_aa: CASSLSQGPYEQYF; cdr3_nt: TGTGCCAGCAGCTTAAGTCAGGGACCCTACGAGCAGTACTTC
j_call: TRBJ2-2; d_call: .; v_call: TRBV9; clone_size: .; cdr3_aa: CASSVALRVWDTGELFF; cdr3_nt: TGTGCCAGCAGCGTAGCTTTGAGGGTTTGGGACACCGGGGAGCTGTTTTTT
j_call: TRBJ2-7; d_call: .; v_call: TRBV6-5; clone_size: .; cdr3_aa: CASSYSRQYEQYF; cdr3_nt: TGTGCCAGCAGTTACAGCCGCCAGTACGAGCAGTACTTC
j_call: TRBJ2-1; d_call: TRBD2; v_call: TRBV6-4; clone_size: few; cdr3_aa: CASSLEAGGSYNEQFF; cdr3_nt: TGTGCCAGCAGTCTAGAGGCGGGGGGGTCCTACAATGAGCAGTTCTTC
j_call: TRBJ2-7; d_call: .; v_call: TRBV5-8; clone_size: .; cdr3_aa: CASRRTGSGEQYF; cdr3_nt: TGTGCCAGCAGACGAACAGGGAGTGGCGAGCAGTACTTC